This record looks at one T cell receptor beta chain sequence and its context. Its target is not known. The germline CDR1 and CDR2 sequences are SQVTM and ANQGSEA. V shed 4 bases, J shed 4 bases, and the junction held 10 bases outside the gene matches. This CDR3 comprises 15 residues. A linear amplification protocol produced the TCR libraries from around 0.55 ug of total RNA. TCRdb processed the reads anew with MiXCR; each CDR3 protein has one entry. Of around 180,000 distinct CDR3 sequences in the sample, nearly 75% were seen once. These data belong to a study of healthy donors' naive CD4 and CD8 T cells. Turning to the study itself: All functional IMGT TCR alpha variants were covered by new primers. Study outcomes and limitations: Positive CDR3 charge linked to CD4+ cells, negative to CD8+ cells.

The source of this sequence is a pool of human donors in good health; the sample pools cells from several healthy donors. The sequencing sample was made of naive CD4+ and CD8+ T cells sorted from blood, pooled from several donors. The chain is built from TRBV29-1 and TRBJ2-7; TRBD2 matches at 10 bases. The CDR3 loop reads CSVGLPGLAIYEQYF. CDR3 in DNA: TGCAGCGTTGGACTCCCGGGACTAGCGATATACGAGCAGTACTTC.